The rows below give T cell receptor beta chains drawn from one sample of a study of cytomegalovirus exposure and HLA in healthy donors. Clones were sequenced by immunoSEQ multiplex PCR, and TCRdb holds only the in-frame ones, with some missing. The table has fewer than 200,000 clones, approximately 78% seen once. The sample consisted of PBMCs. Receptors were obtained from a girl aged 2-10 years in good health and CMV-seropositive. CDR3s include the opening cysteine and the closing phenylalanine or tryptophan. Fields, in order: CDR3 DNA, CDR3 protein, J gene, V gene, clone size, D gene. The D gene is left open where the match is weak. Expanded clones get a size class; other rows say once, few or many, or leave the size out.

CDR3 DNA: TGTGCCAGCAGATATTCGGGTTGGGGCAGTCGAACCGGGGAGCTGTTTTTT
CDR3 protein: CASRYSGWGSRTGELFF
J gene: TRBJ2-2
V gene: TRBV7-8
clone size: once
D gene: -

CDR3 DNA: TGCAGCGTTGTAGCGGCAGGGACTAACACCGGGGAGCTGTTTTTT
CDR3 protein: CSVVAAGTNTGELFF
J gene: TRBJ2-2
V gene: TRBV29-1
clone size: -
D gene: -

CDR3 DNA: TGTGCCAGCAGCCAGCCGGGACACTACAATGAGCAGTTCTTC
CDR3 protein: CASSQPGHYNEQFF
J gene: TRBJ2-1
V gene: TRBV4-2
clone size: -
D gene: -

CDR3 DNA: TGTGCCAGCACAGGGGAGCCCAACCCTTACGAGCAGTACTTC
CDR3 protein: CASTGEPNPYEQYF
J gene: TRBJ2-7
V gene: TRBV2
clone size: few
D gene: -

CDR3 DNA: TGCGCCAGCAGTCAATCTCGTCGGGGAGGTGGCTACACCTTC
CDR3 protein: CASSQSRRGGGYTF
J gene: TRBJ1-2
V gene: TRBV23-1
clone size: -
D gene: -

CDR3 DNA: TGTGCCAGCAGCTCATCACGGGGATCCTACAATGAGCAGTTCTTC
CDR3 protein: CASSSSRGSYNEQFF
J gene: TRBJ2-1
V gene: TRBV7-2
clone size: -
D gene: -

CDR3 DNA: TGTGCCAGCAGTCCCGCGCGGGGGGACACTGAAGCTTTCTTT
CDR3 protein: CASSPARGDTEAFF
J gene: TRBJ1-1
V gene: TRBV2
clone size: -
D gene: -

CDR3 DNA: TGCGCCAGCAGCTTGGCGGGACTAGCGGGCCTCTACGAGCAGTACTTC
CDR3 protein: CASSLAGLAGLYEQYF
J gene: TRBJ2-7
V gene: TRBV5-1
clone size: -
D gene: TRBD2

CDR3 DNA: TGTGCCAGCAGTGTACAGGGGGTTGATCAGCCCCAGCATTTT
CDR3 protein: CASSVQGVDQPQHF
J gene: TRBJ1-5
V gene: TRBV27
clone size: -
D gene: TRBD1

CDR3 DNA: TGTGCCAGCAGCTTAATGGCGGGAGGACCTCGTTACAATGAGCAGTTCTTC
CDR3 protein: CASSLMAGGPRYNEQFF
J gene: TRBJ2-1
V gene: TRBV7-3
clone size: -
D gene: TRBD2

CDR3 DNA: TGTGCCAGCAGTTACGCTGGGGGGACCGGGGAGCTGTTTTTT
CDR3 protein: CASSYAGGTGELFF
J gene: TRBJ2-2
V gene: TRBV6-5
clone size: -
D gene: -

CDR3 DNA: TGTGCCTGGAAGCCGGGACAGGGCGGCACCGGGGAGCTGTTTTTT
CDR3 protein: CAWKPGQGGTGELFF
J gene: TRBJ2-2
V gene: TRBV30
clone size: -
D gene: TRBD1

CDR3 DNA: TGTGCCTGGAGTCAACAGGGTGACTATGGCTACACCTTC
CDR3 protein: CAWSQQGDYGYTF
J gene: TRBJ1-2
V gene: TRBV30
clone size: -
D gene: -

CDR3 DNA: TGTGCCAGCAGCGAGACCCCACAGGGGACGCTCTATGGCTACACCTTC
CDR3 protein: CASSETPQGTLYGYTF
J gene: TRBJ1-2
V gene: TRBV9
clone size: -
D gene: TRBD1

CDR3 DNA: TGTGCCTGGAGTGGGACAGGGGGCGAAGGAAATGAGCAGTTCTTC
CDR3 protein: CAWSGTGGEGNEQFF
J gene: TRBJ2-1
V gene: TRBV30
clone size: -
D gene: TRBD1

CDR3 DNA: TGTGCCAGCAGTTTATCTATCTTCCGGCGGACCTACAATGAGCAGTTCTTC
CDR3 protein: CASSLSIFRRTYNEQFF
J gene: TRBJ2-1
V gene: TRBV27
clone size: -
D gene: -

CDR3 DNA: TGTGCCACCAGCCATGGGGGGGCCGGCAATCAGCCCCAGCATTTT
CDR3 protein: CATSHGGAGNQPQHF
J gene: TRBJ1-5
V gene: TRBV27
clone size: -
D gene: -

CDR3 DNA: TGTGCCACCAGACGACAGGGAACTGGAAACACCATATATTTT
CDR3 protein: CATRRQGTGNTIYF
J gene: TRBJ1-3
V gene: TRBV15
clone size: -
D gene: TRBD1

CDR3 DNA: TGTGCCAGCAGCCCGGGGGGCTCCTACGAGCAGTACTTC
CDR3 protein: CASSPGGSYEQYF
J gene: TRBJ2-7
V gene: TRBV27
clone size: once
D gene: TRBD2

CDR3 DNA: TGTGCCAGCAGGGGACAGTTTGACAATCAGCCCCAGCATTTT
CDR3 protein: CASRGQFDNQPQHF
J gene: TRBJ1-5
V gene: TRBV28
clone size: -
D gene: TRBD1

CDR3 DNA: TGTGCCAGCAGCGTAGAACTAGCGGGAACCGGGGAGCTGTTTTTT
CDR3 protein: CASSVELAGTGELFF
J gene: TRBJ2-2
V gene: TRBV9
clone size: -
D gene: TRBD2

CDR3 DNA: TGTGCCAGCAGCTCGCGACTAGCGGGAGAAGATACGCAGTATTTT
CDR3 protein: CASSSRLAGEDTQYF
J gene: TRBJ2-3
V gene: TRBV7-9
clone size: once
D gene: TRBD2

CDR3 DNA: TGCGCCAGCAGCGGGAGAGACACAGATAGCAATCAGCCCCAGCATTTT
CDR3 protein: CASSGRDTDSNQPQHF
J gene: TRBJ1-5
V gene: TRBV5-1
clone size: -
D gene: -

CDR3 DNA: TGTGCCAGTAGTATAGGGAGGAACACTGAAGCTTTCTTT
CDR3 protein: CASSIGRNTEAFF
J gene: TRBJ1-1
V gene: TRBV19
clone size: -
D gene: -

CDR3 DNA: TGTGCCAGCAGCTTGGACTTATCCTCTGGAAACACCATATATTTT
CDR3 protein: CASSLDLSSGNTIYF
J gene: TRBJ1-3
V gene: TRBV5-4
clone size: -
D gene: -

CDR3 DNA: TGTGCCAGCAGCCAAGCGACTACCTCGTTTTATTGGCCCTTCTACGAGCAGTACTTC
CDR3 protein: CASSQATTSFYWPFYEQYF
J gene: TRBJ2-7
V gene: TRBV4-2
clone size: -
D gene: -

CDR3 DNA: TGTGCCAGCAGTAGAGGACAGGGCAGTGAAGCTTTCTTT
CDR3 protein: CASSRGQGSEAFF
J gene: TRBJ1-1
V gene: TRBV6-1
clone size: -
D gene: TRBD1

CDR3 DNA: TGTGCCAGCAGTTTACGTAGAACGACTGAAGCTTTCTTT
CDR3 protein: CASSLRRTTEAFF
J gene: TRBJ1-1
V gene: TRBV27
clone size: -
D gene: -

CDR3 DNA: TGTGCCAGTAGTATAACCGGGACAGGGATTCAAAAACTGTTTTTT
CDR3 protein: CASSITGTGIQKLFF
J gene: TRBJ1-4
V gene: TRBV19
clone size: few
D gene: TRBD1

CDR3 DNA: TGTGCCAGCAGTCCCTCTGGGAATAGCGGCTCCTACAATGAGCAGTTCTTC
CDR3 protein: CASSPSGNSGSYNEQFF
J gene: TRBJ2-1
V gene: TRBV28
clone size: -
D gene: -

CDR3 DNA: TGTGCCAGCAGTGACGGCGGGAGAGACACAGATACGCAGTATTTT
CDR3 protein: CASSDGGRDTDTQYF
J gene: TRBJ2-3
V gene: TRBV6-4
clone size: few
D gene: TRBD2

CDR3 DNA: TGCGCCAGCAGCCAAGTTCATAGGGGCTCAGAAAACGAGCAGTACTTC
CDR3 protein: CASSQVHRGSENEQYF
J gene: TRBJ2-7
V gene: TRBV4-1
clone size: -
D gene: -

CDR3 DNA: TGTGCCAGCAGCGCGGAACGGCTACACAATGAGCAGTTCTTC
CDR3 protein: CASSAERLHNEQFF
J gene: TRBJ2-1
V gene: TRBV5-4
clone size: -
D gene: -

CDR3 DNA: TGTGCCAGCTCCGGTGACTTCCAAGAGACCCAGTACTTC
CDR3 protein: CASSGDFQETQYF
J gene: TRBJ2-5
V gene: TRBV6-1
clone size: -
D gene: -

CDR3 DNA: TGTGCCAGCAGCTTTGTACCCGGGACAGGTGGTAGTCAGGTGCTGTTTTTT
CDR3 protein: CASSFVPGTGGSQVLFF
J gene: TRBJ2-2
V gene: TRBV7-2
clone size: -
D gene: TRBD1

CDR3 DNA: TGCAGCGTTGTGGCACCGGACAGGCCCTATGGCCACACCTTC
CDR3 protein: CSVVAPDRPYGHTF
J gene: TRBJ1-2
V gene: TRBV29-1
clone size: -
D gene: TRBD1

CDR3 DNA: TGTGCCAGCAGCGCCCGGACAGGGGGCGCAGCTAATGAAAAACTGTTTTTT
CDR3 protein: CASSARTGGAANEKLFF
J gene: TRBJ1-4
V gene: TRBV9
clone size: -
D gene: TRBD1

CDR3 DNA: TGCGCCAGCAGCTGGGGACAGAGTGAAGCTTTCTTT
CDR3 protein: CASSWGQSEAFF
J gene: TRBJ1-1
V gene: TRBV5-1
clone size: -
D gene: TRBD1

CDR3 DNA: TGTGCCAGCTCACCCCAGGGGGACGGGGAGCTGTTTTTT
CDR3 protein: CASSPQGDGELFF
J gene: TRBJ2-2
V gene: TRBV18
clone size: -
D gene: TRBD1

CDR3 DNA: TGCAGCGGGGGGCCCCGGACTAGCGGAGAGTATTTT
CDR3 protein: CSGGPRTSGEYF
J gene: TRBJ2-3
V gene: TRBV29-1
clone size: few
D gene: TRBD2

CDR3 DNA: TGTGCCTGCCCGGTAGGACAGGGCACCGGGGAGCTGTTTTTT
CDR3 protein: CACPVGQGTGELFF
J gene: TRBJ2-2
V gene: TRBV30
clone size: -
D gene: TRBD1

CDR3 DNA: TGTGCCAGCAGTCGGGCGGGAGGAAACACAGATACGCAGTATTTT
CDR3 protein: CASSRAGGNTDTQYF
J gene: TRBJ2-3
V gene: TRBV2
clone size: -
D gene: TRBD2

CDR3 DNA: TGCGCCAGCAGCGGGACTAGCGGGAGGGACGAGCAGTACTTC
CDR3 protein: CASSGTSGRDEQYF
J gene: TRBJ2-7
V gene: TRBV10-2
clone size: medium-sized
D gene: TRBD2

CDR3 DNA: TGTGCCAGCAGTTTATACGGGGCTGGAAACACCATATATTTT
CDR3 protein: CASSLYGAGNTIYF
J gene: TRBJ1-3
V gene: TRBV28
clone size: -
D gene: -

CDR3 DNA: TGTGCCAGCAGTAAGGAGGTTAACGACGAGCAGTACTTC
CDR3 protein: CASSKEVNDEQYF
J gene: TRBJ2-7
V gene: TRBV7-9
clone size: -
D gene: -

CDR3 DNA: TGTGCCAGCAGTGAGGCCGGGACAGGAATCACCGGGGAGCTGTTTTTT
CDR3 protein: CASSEAGTGITGELFF
J gene: TRBJ2-2
V gene: TRBV2
clone size: -
D gene: TRBD1